One sample yielded the 18 T cell receptor beta chains listed below, sequenced in a study of T cells after yellow fever vaccination. Each CDR3 protein gets one entry after TCRdb re-called the 5' RACE reads with MiXCR. The sample contains some 600,000 distinct CDR3 sequences, about 12% of which appear only once. The material was PBMCs, obtained on the day of the yellow fever booster vaccination. These TCRs come from a man in his thirties or forties who received the YFV17D yellow fever vaccine.

This clonotype was detected a few times. The V gene is TRBV12-3 or TRBV12-4, the J gene TRBJ2-5; TRBD2 agrees at 13 bases. The trim removed 6 bases at V and 5 bases at J, leaving 9 bases unmatched. The CDR3 length is 16 residues. The CDR3 protein is CASSLGLAGWRETQYF. DNA of the CDR3: TGTGCCAGCAGCCTGGGACTAGCGGGGTGGAGGGAGACCCAGTACTTC.

The genes are TRBV12-3 or TRBV12-4 and TRBJ2-1, with 8 bases matching TRBD1. The CDR3 covers 15 residues. Losses at the gene ends were 2 bases for V and 6 bases for J; bases not matched to a gene: 6. CDR3 sequence: CASSLRDRQRNEQFF. In nucleotides, the CDR3 is TGTGCCAGCAGTTTACGGGACAGGCAACGCAATGAGCAGTTCTTC.

Only a few counts were recorded for this clonotype. CDR3 amino acids: CAISERDLGAEAFF. Here the CDR3 DNA reads TGTGCCATCAGTGAGCGGGACTTGGGCGCTGAAGCTTTCTTT. This sequence joins TRBV10-3 and TRBJ1-1; weak D call: TRBD1 (5 bases). The ends were cut back, 2 bases at V and 6 bases at J, with 13 bases in the middle. Germline loops: CDR1 ENHRY, CDR2 SYGVKD. This CDR3 is 14 amino acids long.

The chain joins TRBV19 to TRBJ2-5, with D unclear. Germline V gene sequence: CDR1 LNHDA, CDR2 SQIVND (reference sequence). The germline V and J ends were trimmed by 3 bases and 1 base, with 6 bases remaining between them. There are 13 residues in the CDR3. CDR3 amino acids: CASSMRLQETQYF. CDR3 DNA: TGTGCCAGTAGTATGCGACTCCAAGAGACCCAGTACTTC.

The chain uses TRBV4-2 and TRBJ2-3; D may correspond to TRBD1 or TRBD2 (5 bases each). Germline lookup yields CDR1 LGHNA and CDR2 YNFKEQ. The CDR3 is made up of 15 amino acids. Trimming took off 0 bases at V and 3 bases at J, with 10 bases between the two ends. The CDR3 protein is CASSQDGTMTDTQYF. CDR3 nucleotides: TGTGCCAGCAGCCAAGATGGGACGATGACAGATACGCAGTATTTT.

The V and J genes are TRBV9 and TRBJ2-5; 8 bases line up with TRBD1. This CDR3 has 16 residues. The J segment lost 3 bases and the V segment lost 0 bases, leaving 7 bases of the junction unmatched. Germline V CDR1 and CDR2: SGDLS, YYNGEE. In DNA form, the CDR3 reads TGTGCCAGCAGCGTAGGGGTTGGGACAGGCGAAGAGACCCAGTACTTC. Amino acid sequence: CASSVGVGTGEETQYF.

The chain is built from TRBV11-2 and TRBJ2-3, with TRBD1 matching over 8 bases. J was trimmed by 0 bases and V by 5 bases; bases with no gene match: 13. Germline V lookup: CDR1 SGHAT, CDR2 FQNNGV. The CDR3 is 18 amino acids. The CDR3 is CASSPWTGNAKSTDTQYF. Here the CDR3 DNA reads TGTGCCAGCAGCCCCTGGACAGGGAACGCCAAAAGCACAGATACGCAGTATTTT.

This rearrangement joins TRBV20-1 to TRBJ2-1, with TRBD1 matching 7 bases. Per germline, CDR1 DFQATT and CDR2 SNEGSKA (reference sequence). This CDR3 has 13 amino acids. The ends lost 5 bases at V and 5 bases at J; junction bases unmatched: 6. The CDR3 DNA follows: TGCAGTGCTGGGACAGCCGAGGACAATGAGCAGTTCTTC. Translated: CSAGTAEDNEQFF.

The chain employs TRBV10-1 and TRBJ2-2; D is undetermined. Germline V gene data show CDR1 as WNHNN and CDR2 as SYGVQD (reference sequence). This CDR3 comprises 13 residues. Between the trimmed V and J ends, which lost 2 bases and 6 bases, there was a span of 7 bases. For the CDR3, the DNA is TGCGCCAGCAGTGAGGTGACGGCCGGGGAGCTGTTTTTT. It is translated as CASSEVTAGELFF.

This clonotype was seen only a few times. The J gene is TRBJ2-2, the V gene TRBV5-1; D possibly corresponds to TRBD1 (5 bases). CDR1 is SGHRS, CDR2 YFSETQ, per germline. Trimming shortened V by 7 bases and J by 6 bases, and 16 bases separated the two germline ends. The CDR3 has 14 amino acids. CDR3: CASQSITGSGELFF. As DNA, the CDR3 is TGCGCCAGCCAGTCCATTACAGGTTCCGGGGAGCTGTTTTTT. The variable domain in full, with the rest retrieved from reference TRBV5-1 and TRBJ2-2, is KAGVTQTPRYLIKTRGQQVTLSCSPISGHRSVSWYQQTPGQGLQFLFEYFSETQRNKGNFPGRFSGRQFSNSRSEMNVSTLELGDSALYLCASQSITGSGELFFGEGSRLTVL.

This chain links TRBV19 with TRBJ1-5; D remains ambiguous. Between the trimmed V and J ends, which lost 2 bases and 0 bases, there was a span of 20 bases. Germline lookup yields CDR1 LNHDA and CDR2 SQIVND (reference sequence). The CDR3 is 19 residues long. CDR3 region: CASSISAALLGYSNQPQHF. Here the CDR3 DNA reads TGTGCCAGTAGTATATCGGCAGCACTTCTGGGGTATAGCAATCAGCCCCAGCATTTT.

This clonotype has a handful of counts. This chain links TRBV5-1 with TRBJ1-5, with D unresolved. The CDR3 contains 12 residues. V was trimmed by 0 bases and J by 11 bases, leaving 9 bases between them. The germline CDR1 and CDR2 sequences are SGHRS and YFSETQ. The CDR3 DNA sequence: TGCGCCAGCAGCTTGGATGGGGAAGCCCAGCATTTT. Protein product: CASSLDGEAQHF.

This clonotype was seen at least ten times. The V call is TRBV7-2, the J call TRBJ2-1; D call uncertain. The CDR3 is 13 residues long. Trimming shortened V by 2 bases and J by 8 bases, and 10 bases separated the two germline ends. CDR1 and CDR2 (germline): SGHTA, FQGNSA. CDR3 in amino acids: CASSLFREDEQFF. For the CDR3, the DNA is TGTGCCAGCAGCTTATTCAGAGAGGATGAGCAGTTCTTC.

The CDR3 spells CSAEGSGRETQYF. Written as DNA, the CDR3 is TGCAGCGCCGAAGGCTCAGGGCGAGAGACCCAGTACTTC. This chain connects TRBV29-1 to TRBJ2-5, with D possibly TRBD1 on 5 matching bases. The V and J ends lost 7 bases and 4 bases respectively, with 16 bases between them. CDR1 SQVTM and CDR2 ANQGSEA come from the germline V gene. The CDR3 spans 13 residues.

There are a few counts of this clonotype. The gene calls are TRBV6-1 and TRBJ2-7; a possible D gene is TRBD2 (6 bases). There are 13 residues in the CDR3. V lost 10 bases and J 12 bases, leaving 25 bases between the germline ends. CDR1 and CDR2 from the germline V gene are MNHNS and SASEGT. This CDR3 is CATGIGVAAGRYF. CDR3 DNA sequence: TGTGCCACCGGGATCGGGGTAGCGGCGGGACGGTACTTC.

The chain is built from TRBV6-2 or TRBV6-3 and TRBJ2-5, with TRBD2 matching 7 bases. Unmatched junction bases numbered 12, after V lost 7 bases and J lost 4 bases. The CDR3 runs 15 residues. Germline V CDR1 and CDR2: MNHEY, SVGEGT. The CDR3 here is CASTLSAGEGETQYF. DNA of the CDR3: TGTGCCAGCACTCTGTCGGCGGGAGAAGGAGAGACCCAGTACTTC.

This clonotype was found a few times. The chain joins TRBV7-9 to TRBJ2-7, with D possibly matching TRBD2 (6 bases). V was clipped by 1 base and J by 5 bases, with 12 bases between them. The CDR3 has 14 amino acids. From germline, CDR1 is SEHNR and CDR2 FQNEAQ (reference sequence). CDR3 DNA sequence: TGTGCCAGCAGCTTAGTCGGGACTGTCCACGAGCAGTACTTC. The encoded protein is CASSLVGTVHEQYF. The complete variable domain, with remaining parts taken from reference TRBV7-9 and TRBJ2-7, reads DTGVSQNPRHKITKRGQNVTFRCDPISEHNRLYWYRQTLGQGPEFLTYFQNEAQLEKSRLLSDRFSAERPKGSFSTLEIQRTEQGDSAMYLCASSLVGTVHEQYFGPGTRLTVT.

The chain is built from TRBV11-1 and TRBJ2-1, with 12 nucleotides matching TRBD2. The length of the CDR3 is 19 residues. Germline values: CDR1 SGHAT, CDR2 FQDESV (reference sequence). V was pared by 0 bases and J by 0 bases, with 6 bases of the junction left unmatched. This CDR3 reads CASSLALAGGSSSYNEQFF. The CDR3 coding sequence is TGTGCCAGCAGCTTAGCGCTAGCGGGAGGGTCTAGCTCCTACAATGAGCAGTTCTTC. The full variable domain, completed using reference TRBV11-1 and TRBJ2-1, is EAEVAQSPRYKITEKSQAVAFWCDPISGHATLYWYRQILGQGPELLVQFQDESVVDDSQLPKDRFSAERLKGVDSTLKIQPAELGDSAMYLCASSLALAGGSSSYNEQFFGPGTRLTVL.